Listed below are T cell receptor beta chains from one sample, sequenced in a study of T-cell memory formation after mild COVID-19. MiXCR was run by TCRdb on the 5' RACE reads, yielding one entry per CDR3 protein. This sample has 200,000 to 250,000 distinct CDR3 sequences; approximately 10% occur once, and the top ten carry 3% to 3.5%. Sequenced material: PBMCs or a T cell subset sorted from them (not recorded which). The receptors were sampled from a man in his late teens or twenties who had mild COVID-19 (a few samples of this study predate the infection). Cell type and time point are not known. Both conserved end residues are part of each CDR3. The order of the fields is J gene, V gene, D gene, clone size, CDR3 protein, CDR3 DNA. A D gene is named only where the DNA matches it firmly. Clone size appears in some rows only: once, few, many, or a class for an expanded clone.

j_gene: TRBJ2-6; v_gene: TRBV15; d_gene: .; abundance: .; CDR3aa: CATSGRQDSGANVLTF; CDR3nt: TGTGCCACCAGCGGTCGACAGGACTCTGGGGCCAACGTCCTGACTTTC
j_gene: TRBJ2-7; v_gene: TRBV6-5; d_gene: .; abundance: many; CDR3aa: CASSYGSVFEQYF; CDR3nt: TGTGCCAGCAGTTATGGGTCCGTTTTCGAGCAGTACTTC
j_gene: TRBJ1-1; v_gene: TRBV5-1; d_gene: .; abundance: .; CDR3aa: CASSLNGGGAFF; CDR3nt: TGCGCCAGCAGCTTGAATGGCGGTGGGGCTTTCTTT
j_gene: TRBJ2-2; v_gene: TRBV7-2; d_gene: .; abundance: .; CDR3aa: CASSLGPPGELFF; CDR3nt: TGTGCCAGCAGCTTAGGCCCACCCGGGGAGCTGTTTTTT
j_gene: TRBJ2-1; v_gene: TRBV7-9; d_gene: .; abundance: .; CDR3aa: CASSLGTDFWGLDTNNEQFF; CDR3nt: TGTGCCAGCAGCTTAGGGACAGATTTTTGGGGACTGGACACCAACAATGAGCAGTTCTTC
j_gene: TRBJ2-7; v_gene: TRBV7-9; d_gene: .; abundance: .; CDR3aa: CASSSRTYYEQYF; CDR3nt: TGTGCCAGCAGCTCGCGGACCTACTACGAGCAGTACTTC
j_gene: TRBJ1-1; v_gene: TRBV20-1; d_gene: .; abundance: few; CDR3aa: CSARRSGDTEAFF; CDR3nt: TGCAGTGCCAGGAGGTCCGGGGACACTGAAGCTTTCTTT
j_gene: TRBJ2-1; v_gene: TRBV6-2/TRBV6-3; d_gene: .; abundance: .; CDR3aa: CASLEGGSYNEQFF; CDR3nt: TGTGCCAGCTTAGAGGGGGGCTCCTACAATGAGCAGTTCTTC
j_gene: TRBJ1-3; v_gene: TRBV7-8; d_gene: .; abundance: .; CDR3aa: CASSPKLWDTNSGNTIYF; CDR3nt: TGTGCCAGCAGCCCTAAGCTTTGGGACACCAACTCTGGAAACACCATATATTTT
j_gene: TRBJ2-2; v_gene: TRBV6-5; d_gene: TRBD2; abundance: .; CDR3aa: CASSLLAGGTGELFF; CDR3nt: TGTGCCAGCAGTCTTCTAGCGGGGGGGACCGGGGAGCTGTTTTTT
j_gene: TRBJ2-3; v_gene: TRBV12-3/TRBV12-4; d_gene: .; abundance: many; CDR3aa: CASSLGDHTDTQYF; CDR3nt: TGTGCCAGCAGTTTAGGGGACCACACAGATACGCAGTATTTT
j_gene: TRBJ1-5; v_gene: TRBV6-2/TRBV6-3; d_gene: .; abundance: .; CDR3aa: CASSYSDSYQPQHF; CDR3nt: TGTGCCAGCAGTTACTCGGACAGCTATCAGCCCCAGCATTTT
j_gene: TRBJ1-2; v_gene: TRBV29-1; d_gene: .; abundance: few; CDR3aa: CSVSIGGNNYGYTF; CDR3nt: TGCAGCGTTAGTATCGGGGGAAATAACTATGGCTACACCTTC
j_gene: TRBJ2-3; v_gene: TRBV14; d_gene: TRBD1; abundance: .; CDR3aa: CASSQLDRDRVKYF; CDR3nt: TGTGCCAGCAGCCAATTGGACCGGGACAGGGTAAAGTATTTT
j_gene: TRBJ2-1; v_gene: TRBV18; d_gene: TRBD1; abundance: .; CDR3aa: CASSPQTGGNEQFF; CDR3nt: TGTGCCAGCTCACCACAGACAGGGGGCAATGAGCAGTTCTTC
j_gene: TRBJ1-4; v_gene: TRBV7-9; d_gene: .; abundance: many; CDR3aa: CASSLDGSAKLFF; CDR3nt: TGTGCCAGCAGCTTAGATGGGTCGGCGAAACTGTTTTTT
j_gene: TRBJ2-6; v_gene: TRBV7-3; d_gene: TRBD1; abundance: .; CDR3aa: CASRWDRDSGANVLTF; CDR3nt: TGTGCCAGCAGGTGGGACAGAGACTCTGGGGCCAACGTCCTGACTTTC
j_gene: TRBJ2-3; v_gene: TRBV12-3/TRBV12-4; d_gene: TRBD2; abundance: .; CDR3aa: CASRQAGGRDTQYF; CDR3nt: TGTGCCAGCAGGCAAGCGGGGGGAAGAGATACGCAGTATTTT
j_gene: TRBJ1-6; v_gene: TRBV5-1; d_gene: .; abundance: few; CDR3aa: CASSLRGDSYNSPLHF; CDR3nt: TGCGCCAGCAGCTTGCGCGGGGACTCCTATAATTCACCCCTCCACTTT
j_gene: TRBJ2-1; v_gene: TRBV4-3; d_gene: .; abundance: .; CDR3aa: CASSLSTGSSYNEQFF; CDR3nt: TGCGCCAGCAGCCTGTCCACAGGGAGCTCCTACAATGAGCAGTTCTTC
j_gene: TRBJ2-3; v_gene: TRBV20-1; d_gene: TRBD1; abundance: few; CDR3aa: CSARIATGAPDTQYF; CDR3nt: TGCAGTGCTAGAATAGCGACAGGGGCCCCAGATACGCAGTATTTT
j_gene: TRBJ1-3; v_gene: TRBV20-1; d_gene: .; abundance: .; CDR3aa: CSARSLGLSGNTIYF; CDR3nt: TGCAGTGCTAGAAGTCTGGGGTTGAGTGGAAACACCATATATTTT
j_gene: TRBJ2-3; v_gene: TRBV7-2; d_gene: .; abundance: many; CDR3aa: CASSRAGGASNTQYF; CDR3nt: TGTGCCAGCTCCCGGGCAGGGGGGGCATCGAATACGCAGTATTTT
j_gene: TRBJ2-1; v_gene: TRBV7-2; d_gene: .; abundance: .; CDR3aa: CASSFALETEQFF; CDR3nt: TGTGCCAGCAGCTTCGCACTAGAAACTGAGCAGTTCTTC
j_gene: TRBJ1-5; v_gene: TRBV12-3/TRBV12-4; d_gene: .; abundance: many; CDR3aa: CASTGRAGGFGQPQHF; CDR3nt: TGTGCCAGTACGGGGAGGGCAGGTGGGTTCGGACAGCCCCAGCATTTT
j_gene: TRBJ1-2; v_gene: TRBV6-5; d_gene: .; abundance: few; CDR3aa: CASSSRRTSDYGYTF; CDR3nt: TGTGCCAGCAGTTCCAGACGGACAAGTGACTATGGCTACACCTTC